This is a list of T cell receptor beta chains from one sample in a study of T-cell memory formation after mild COVID-19. One entry per CDR3 protein, called by TCRdb with MiXCR from the 5' RACE reads. The sample shows some 150,000 distinct CDR3 sequences, about 6% of them seen only once. Sequencing input: PBMCs or a T cell subset sorted from them (not recorded which). The receptors originated from an adult woman who had mild COVID-19 (a few samples of this study predate the infection). Cell type and time point are not known. Each CDR3 is given with its conserved first and last residue. A D gene is named only where the DNA matches it firmly. A clone size is listed for some rows: how often the clone was seen (once, few, many), or a class if it is expanded.

V: TRBV5-4
size: .
length: 15
D: .
J: TRBJ2-2
DNA: TGTGCCAGCAGCTTGGAAAGCGGCCACACCGGGGAGCTGTTTTTT
CDR3: CASSLESGHTGELFF

V: TRBV6-4
size: many
length: 13
D: .
J: TRBJ2-2
DNA: TGTGCCAGCAGTGACTCAGACACCGGGGAGCTGTTTTTT
CDR3: CASSDSDTGELFF

V: TRBV7-9
size: many
length: 15
D: TRBD2
J: TRBJ2-3
DNA: TGTGCCAGCAGCTTGGAGCGGGGGGGCACAGATACGCAGTATTTT
CDR3: CASSLERGGTDTQYF

V: TRBV5-6
size: .
length: 15
D: TRBD2
J: TRBJ2-3
DNA: TGTGCCAGCAGCCCCGGGACTAGAGAAAGTAATACGCAGTATTTT
CDR3: CASSPGTRESNTQYF

V: TRBV25-1
size: few
length: 17
D: .
J: TRBJ2-2
DNA: TGTGCCAGCAGTGGGACTTCCGGGACGCCTGGGGCCGGGGAGCTGTTTTTT
CDR3: CASSGTSGTPGAGELFF

V: TRBV12-5
size: few
length: 14
D: TRBD1
J: TRBJ2-1
DNA: TGTGCTAGTGTTCCGGGACAGGGTTACAATGAGCAGTTCTTC
CDR3: CASVPGQGYNEQFF

V: TRBV24-1
size: many
length: 15
D: TRBD1
J: TRBJ1-2
DNA: TGTGCCACCAGTGACCCCGGACAGGGGGACTATGGCTACACCTTC
CDR3: CATSDPGQGDYGYTF

V: TRBV20-1
size: few
length: 14
D: .
J: TRBJ2-5
DNA: TGCAGTGCCACCGGTGAGGGGTTTAAAGAGACCCAGTACTTC
CDR3: CSATGEGFKETQYF

V: TRBV20-1
size: many
length: 13
D: TRBD1
J: TRBJ1-2
DNA: TGCAGTGCCCATACAGGGGGAGGCTATGGCTACACCTTC
CDR3: CSAHTGGGYGYTF

V: TRBV5-1
size: many
length: 12
D: .
J: TRBJ2-1
DNA: TGCGCCAGCAGCTCCGGGGCGAATGAGCAGTTCTTC
CDR3: CASSSGANEQFF

V: TRBV7-8
size: .
length: 15
D: TRBD2
J: TRBJ2-1
DNA: TGTGCCAGCAGACGACTAGCGGGAGGAGACAATGAGCAGTTCTTC
CDR3: CASRRLAGGDNEQFF

V: TRBV19
size: few
length: 14
D: .
J: TRBJ1-5
DNA: TGTGCCAGTAATCGGGCGGGATTTAATCAGCCCCAGCATTTT
CDR3: CASNRAGFNQPQHF

V: TRBV6-5
size: .
length: 16
D: .
J: TRBJ1-6
DNA: TGTGCCAGCAGTTACCCCAGGGGCGCGAGGAATTCACCCCTCCACTTT
CDR3: CASSYPRGARNSPLHF

V: TRBV7-9
size: few
length: 15
D: .
J: TRBJ2-5
DNA: TGTGCCAGCAGCTCTCGGGCCTTTGAGGGGGAGACCCAGTACTTC
CDR3: CASSSRAFEGETQYF

V: TRBV9
size: few
length: 14
D: TRBD1
J: TRBJ1-2
DNA: TGTGCCAGCAGCCCCGGGACAGGGGGCGGTGGCTACACCTTC
CDR3: CASSPGTGGGGYTF

V: TRBV9
size: few
length: 16
D: .
J: TRBJ2-2
DNA: TGTGCCAGCAGCCCCGCGTGGGGGGCGCCCACCGGGGAGCTGTTTTTT
CDR3: CASSPAWGAPTGELFF

V: TRBV5-1
size: many
length: 16
D: TRBD2
J: TRBJ2-3
DNA: TGCGCCAGCAGCTTGGGACTAGCGGGGACCACAGATACGCAGTATTTT
CDR3: CASSLGLAGTTDTQYF

V: TRBV20-1
size: many
length: 11
D: .
J: TRBJ1-2
DNA: TGCAGTGCTACAACAGGGTATGGCTACACCTTC
CDR3: CSATTGYGYTF

V: TRBV5-6
size: many
length: 15
D: .
J: TRBJ1-1
DNA: TGTGCCAGCAGCCCAGGCCACCGGAGGGACACTGAAGCTTTCTTT
CDR3: CASSPGHRRDTEAFF

V: TRBV5-4
size: many
length: 14
D: .
J: TRBJ2-1
DNA: TGTGCCAGCAGCCGGGGAGGCCCGGACAATGAGCAGTTCTTC
CDR3: CASSRGGPDNEQFF